This T cell receptor beta chain is from a study of blood T cell repertoires in COVID-19. Overall study context: Researchers got acute and convalescent COVID-19 samples from the United States, Italy and Spain. Sources were T cells, B-cell-depleted T cells, or PBMCs; the material itself was cDNA or gDNA.

As processed by the authors: The assay estimated nucleated cells by amplifying reference gene primers. The assay was immunoSEQ multiplex PCR, and TCRdb's table has in-frame clones only and misses some. That table gives V, J and clone size, and the DNA gave D and trimming. This table has 150,000 to 200,000 clones, 86% appearing once. Seattle participants joined during active infection and were tracked over time. CDR1 and CDR2 from the germline V gene are SGHDN and FVKESK. The CDR3 extends over 15 amino acids. Trimming left V 3 bases short and J 15 bases short, with 21 bases between. This clonotype was obtained from a woman aged 60 to 75 with COVID-19, enrolled during active disease. The chain is built from TRBV14 and TRBJ1-6; no clear D gene. The sample taken for sequencing was peripheral blood. CDR3 sequence reads: CASSHGAGATVHLHF. The CDR3 DNA reads TGTGCCAGCAGCCATGGTGCGGGTGCCACGGTCCACCTCCACTTT.